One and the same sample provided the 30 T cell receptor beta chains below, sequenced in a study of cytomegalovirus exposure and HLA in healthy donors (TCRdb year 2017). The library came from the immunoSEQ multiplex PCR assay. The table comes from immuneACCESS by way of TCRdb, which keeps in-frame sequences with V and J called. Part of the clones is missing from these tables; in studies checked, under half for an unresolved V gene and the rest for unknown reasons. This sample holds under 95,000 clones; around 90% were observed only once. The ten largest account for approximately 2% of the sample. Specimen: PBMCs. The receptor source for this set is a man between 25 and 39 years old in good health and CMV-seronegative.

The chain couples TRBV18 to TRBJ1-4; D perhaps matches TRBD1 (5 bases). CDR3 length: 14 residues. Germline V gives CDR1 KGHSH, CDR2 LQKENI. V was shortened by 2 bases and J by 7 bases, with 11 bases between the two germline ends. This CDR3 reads CASSPAMGGEKLFF. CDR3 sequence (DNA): TGTGCCAGCTCACCAGCTATGGGGGGTGAAAAACTGTTTTTT.

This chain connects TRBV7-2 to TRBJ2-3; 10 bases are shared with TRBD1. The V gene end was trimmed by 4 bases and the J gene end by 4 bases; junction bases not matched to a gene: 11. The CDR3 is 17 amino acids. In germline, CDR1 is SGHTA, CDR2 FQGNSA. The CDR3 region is CASSSVPGQGRADTQYF. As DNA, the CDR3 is TGTGCCAGCAGCTCGGTCCCGGGACAGGGGAGGGCAGATACGCAGTATTTT. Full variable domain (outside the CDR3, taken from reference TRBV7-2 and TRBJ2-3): GAGVSQSPSNKVTEKGKDVELRCDPISGHTALYWYRQSLGQGLEFLIYFQGNSAPDKSGLPSDRFSAERTGGSVSTLTIQRTQQEDSAVYLCASSSVPGQGRADTQYFGPGTRLTVL.

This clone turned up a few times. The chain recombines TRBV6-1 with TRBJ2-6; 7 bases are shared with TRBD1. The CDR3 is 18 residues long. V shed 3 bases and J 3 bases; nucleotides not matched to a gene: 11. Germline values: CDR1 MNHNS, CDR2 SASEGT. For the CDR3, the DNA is TGTGCCAGCAGTGACAGGACAGGAATCCCTTTTGGGGCCAACGTCCTGACTTTC. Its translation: CASSDRTGIPFGANVLTF.

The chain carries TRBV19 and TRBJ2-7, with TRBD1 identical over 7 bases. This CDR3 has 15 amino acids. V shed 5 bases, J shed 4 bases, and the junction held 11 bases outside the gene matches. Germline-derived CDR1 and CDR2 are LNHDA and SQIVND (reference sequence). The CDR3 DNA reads TGTGCCAGTAGTCAACCGGGACAGAGACAATACGAGCAGTACTTC. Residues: CASSQPGQRQYEQYF.

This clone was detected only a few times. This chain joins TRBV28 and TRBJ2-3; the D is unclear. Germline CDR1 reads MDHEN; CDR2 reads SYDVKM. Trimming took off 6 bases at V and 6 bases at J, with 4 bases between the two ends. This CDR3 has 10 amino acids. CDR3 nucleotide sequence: TGTGCCAGCAGCGGGGATACGCAGTATTTT. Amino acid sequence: CASSGDTQYF.

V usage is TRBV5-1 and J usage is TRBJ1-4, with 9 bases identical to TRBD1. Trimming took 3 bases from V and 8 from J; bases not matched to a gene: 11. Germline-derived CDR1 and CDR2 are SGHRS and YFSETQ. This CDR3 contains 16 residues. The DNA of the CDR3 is TGCGCCAGCAGCTCGGGACAGGGACTAAGGGGGGAAAAACTGTTTTTT. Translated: CASSSGQGLRGEKLFF.

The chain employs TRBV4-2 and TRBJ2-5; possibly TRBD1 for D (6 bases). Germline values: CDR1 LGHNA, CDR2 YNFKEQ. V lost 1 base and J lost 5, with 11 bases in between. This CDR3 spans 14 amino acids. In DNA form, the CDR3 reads TGTGCCAGCAGCCAAGCACAGGGCGAGGAGACCCAGTACTTC. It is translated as CASSQAQGEETQYF.

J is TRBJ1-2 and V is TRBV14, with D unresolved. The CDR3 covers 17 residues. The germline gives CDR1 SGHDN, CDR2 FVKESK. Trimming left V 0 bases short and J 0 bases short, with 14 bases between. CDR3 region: CASSQDTMGFANYGYTF. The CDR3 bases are TGTGCCAGCAGCCAAGATACCATGGGCTTTGCTAACTATGGCTACACCTTC.

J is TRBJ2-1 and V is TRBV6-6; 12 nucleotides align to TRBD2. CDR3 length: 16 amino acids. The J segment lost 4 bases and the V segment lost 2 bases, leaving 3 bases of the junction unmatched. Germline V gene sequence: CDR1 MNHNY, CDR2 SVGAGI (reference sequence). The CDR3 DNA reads TGTGCCAGCAGTTACGAGACTAGCGGGGGATACAATGAGCAGTTCTTC. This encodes CASSYETSGGYNEQFF.

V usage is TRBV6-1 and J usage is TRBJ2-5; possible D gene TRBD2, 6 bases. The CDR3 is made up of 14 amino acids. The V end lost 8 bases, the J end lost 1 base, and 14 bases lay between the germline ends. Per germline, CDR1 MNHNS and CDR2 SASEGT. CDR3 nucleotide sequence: TGTGCCAGCTTACTCTTGGAGGGCCAAGAGACCCAGTACTTC. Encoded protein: CASLLLEGQETQYF.

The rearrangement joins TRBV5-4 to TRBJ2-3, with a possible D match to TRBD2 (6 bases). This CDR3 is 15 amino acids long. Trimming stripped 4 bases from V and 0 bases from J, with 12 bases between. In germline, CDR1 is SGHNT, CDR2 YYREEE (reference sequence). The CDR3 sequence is CASSRGGGSTDTQYF. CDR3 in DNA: TGTGCCAGCAGCCGGGGAGGCGGGAGCACAGATACGCAGTATTTT.

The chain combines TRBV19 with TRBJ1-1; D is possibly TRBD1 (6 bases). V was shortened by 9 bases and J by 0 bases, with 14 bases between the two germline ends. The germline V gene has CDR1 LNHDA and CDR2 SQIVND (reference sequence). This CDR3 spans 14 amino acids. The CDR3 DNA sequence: TGTGCCAGCAGGACCGGGACACTGAACACTGAAGCTTTCTTT. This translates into CASRTGTLNTEAFF.

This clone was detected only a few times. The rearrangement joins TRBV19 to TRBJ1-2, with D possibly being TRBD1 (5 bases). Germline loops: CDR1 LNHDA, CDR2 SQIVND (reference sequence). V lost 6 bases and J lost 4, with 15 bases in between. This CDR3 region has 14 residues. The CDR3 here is CASSPMGLGYGYTF. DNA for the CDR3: TGTGCCAGTAGCCCCATGGGGCTGGGCTATGGCTACACCTTC.

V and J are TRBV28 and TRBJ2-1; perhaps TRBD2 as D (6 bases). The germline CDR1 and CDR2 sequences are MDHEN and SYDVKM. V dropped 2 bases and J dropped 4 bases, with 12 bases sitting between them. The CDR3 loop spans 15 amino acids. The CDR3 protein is CASSLISGDYNEQFF. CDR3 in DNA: TGTGCCAGCAGTTTAATTAGCGGAGATTACAATGAGCAGTTCTTC.

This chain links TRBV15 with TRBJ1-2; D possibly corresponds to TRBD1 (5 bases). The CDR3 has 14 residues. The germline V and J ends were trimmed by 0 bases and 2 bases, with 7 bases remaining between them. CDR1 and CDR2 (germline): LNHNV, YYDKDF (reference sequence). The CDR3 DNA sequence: TGTGCCACCAGCAGAGATGGGGGGAACTATGGCTACACCTTC. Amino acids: CATSRDGGNYGYTF.

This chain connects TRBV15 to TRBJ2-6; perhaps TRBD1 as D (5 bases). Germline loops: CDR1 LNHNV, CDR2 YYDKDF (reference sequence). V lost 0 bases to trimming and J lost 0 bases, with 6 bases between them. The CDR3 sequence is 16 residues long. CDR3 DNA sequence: TGTGCCACCAGCAGAGATCAGGGCTCTGGGGCCAACGTCCTGACTTTC. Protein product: CATSRDQGSGANVLTF.

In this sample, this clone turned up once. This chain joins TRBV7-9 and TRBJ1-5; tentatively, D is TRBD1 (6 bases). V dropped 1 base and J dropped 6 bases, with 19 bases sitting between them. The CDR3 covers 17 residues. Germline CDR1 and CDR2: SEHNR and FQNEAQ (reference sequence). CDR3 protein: CASSLGGAQGWSQPQHF. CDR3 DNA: TGTGCCAGCAGCTTAGGAGGGGCGCAGGGGTGGTCTCAGCCCCAGCATTTT.

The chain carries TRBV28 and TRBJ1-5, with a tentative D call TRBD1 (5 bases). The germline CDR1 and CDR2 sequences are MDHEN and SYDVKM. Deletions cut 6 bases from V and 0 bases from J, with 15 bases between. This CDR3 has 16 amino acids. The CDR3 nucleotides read TGTGCCAGCAGGGACACCCGAGTATATAGCAATCAGCCCCAGCATTTT. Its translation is CASRDTRVYSNQPQHF.

Here the CDR3 DNA reads TGTGCCAGCAGTTTCGAAACGGGACTAGAAACAGATACGCAGTATTTT. Its protein is CASSFETGLETDTQYF. This chain links TRBV28 with TRBJ2-3; 8 positions agree with TRBD2. The germline V gene has CDR1 MDHEN and CDR2 SYDVKM. Trimming at V came to 3 bases and at J to 3 bases, leaving 8 bases not matched to a gene. CDR3 length: 16 residues.

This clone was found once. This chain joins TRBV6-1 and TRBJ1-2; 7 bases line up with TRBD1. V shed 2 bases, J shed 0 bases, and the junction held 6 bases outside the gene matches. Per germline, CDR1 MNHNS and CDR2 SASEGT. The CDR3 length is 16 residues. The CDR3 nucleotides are TGTGCCAGCAGTGAACGTGGACAGGCGTCTAACTATGGCTACACCTTC. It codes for CASSERGQASNYGYTF.

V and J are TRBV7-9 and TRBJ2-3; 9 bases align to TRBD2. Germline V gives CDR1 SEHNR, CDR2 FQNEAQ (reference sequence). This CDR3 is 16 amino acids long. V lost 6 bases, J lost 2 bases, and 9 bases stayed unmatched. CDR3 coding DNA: TGTGCCAGCAGTCCAATAGCGGGGGTTCTCACAGATACGCAGTATTTT. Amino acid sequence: CASSPIAGVLTDTQYF.

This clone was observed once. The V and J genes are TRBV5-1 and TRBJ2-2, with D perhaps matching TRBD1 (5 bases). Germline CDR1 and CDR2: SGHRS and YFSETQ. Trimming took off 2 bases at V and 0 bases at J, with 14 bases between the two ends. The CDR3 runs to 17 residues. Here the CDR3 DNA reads TGCGCCAGCAGCTTCCGATCTGACAGACCGAACACCGGGGAGCTGTTTTTT. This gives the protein CASSFRSDRPNTGELFF. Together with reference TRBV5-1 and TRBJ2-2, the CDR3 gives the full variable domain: KAGVTQTPRYLIKTRGQQVTLSCSPISGHRSVSWYQQTPGQGLQFLFEYFSETQRNKGNFPGRFSGRQFSNSRSEMNVSTLELGDSALYLCASSFRSDRPNTGELFFGEGSRLTVL.

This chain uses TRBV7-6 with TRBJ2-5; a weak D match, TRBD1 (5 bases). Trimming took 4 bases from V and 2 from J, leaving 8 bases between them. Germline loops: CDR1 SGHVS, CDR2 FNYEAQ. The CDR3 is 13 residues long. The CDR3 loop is CASSSDSQETQYF. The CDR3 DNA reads TGTGCCAGCAGCTCTGACAGTCAAGAGACCCAGTACTTC.

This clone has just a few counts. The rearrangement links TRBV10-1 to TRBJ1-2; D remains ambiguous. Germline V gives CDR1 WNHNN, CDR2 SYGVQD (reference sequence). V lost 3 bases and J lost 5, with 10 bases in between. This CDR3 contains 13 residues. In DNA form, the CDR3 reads TGCGCCAGCAGTGAATCGGGGAGTTATGGCTACACCTTC. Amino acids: CASSESGSYGYTF.

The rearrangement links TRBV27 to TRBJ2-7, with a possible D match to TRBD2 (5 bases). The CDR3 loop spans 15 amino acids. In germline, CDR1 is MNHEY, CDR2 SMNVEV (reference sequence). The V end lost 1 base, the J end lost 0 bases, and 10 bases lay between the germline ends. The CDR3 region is CASSLYPGSSYEQYF. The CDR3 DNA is TGTGCCAGCAGTTTATACCCGGGGTCCTCCTACGAGCAGTACTTC.

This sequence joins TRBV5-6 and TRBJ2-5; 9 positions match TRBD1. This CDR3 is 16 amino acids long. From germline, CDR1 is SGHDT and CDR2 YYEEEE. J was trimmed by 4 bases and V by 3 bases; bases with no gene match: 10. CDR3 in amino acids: CASSSRRTGVGETQYF. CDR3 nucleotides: TGTGCCAGCAGCTCCCGGAGGACAGGGGTGGGAGAGACCCAGTACTTC.

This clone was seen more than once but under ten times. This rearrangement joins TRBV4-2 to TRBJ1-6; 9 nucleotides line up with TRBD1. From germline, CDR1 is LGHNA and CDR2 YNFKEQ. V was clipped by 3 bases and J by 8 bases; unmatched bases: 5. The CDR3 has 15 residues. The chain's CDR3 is CASSQEGTGYSPLHF. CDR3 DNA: TGTGCCAGCAGCCAGGAGGGGACAGGGTATTCACCCCTCCACTTT.

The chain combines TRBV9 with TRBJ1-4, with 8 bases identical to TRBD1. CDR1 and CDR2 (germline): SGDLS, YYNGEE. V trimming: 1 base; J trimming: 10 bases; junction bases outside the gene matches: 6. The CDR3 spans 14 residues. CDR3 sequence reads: CASSVSGGAGKLFF. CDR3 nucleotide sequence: TGTGCCAGCAGCGTATCAGGGGGCGCAGGAAAACTGTTTTTT.

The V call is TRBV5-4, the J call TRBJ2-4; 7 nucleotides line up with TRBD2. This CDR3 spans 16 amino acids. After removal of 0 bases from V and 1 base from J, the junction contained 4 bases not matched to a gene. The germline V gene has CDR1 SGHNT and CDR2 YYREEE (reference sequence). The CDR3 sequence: CASSLGLAGAKNIQYF. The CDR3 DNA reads TGTGCCAGCAGCTTGGGACTAGCTGGGGCCAAAAACATTCAGTACTTC.

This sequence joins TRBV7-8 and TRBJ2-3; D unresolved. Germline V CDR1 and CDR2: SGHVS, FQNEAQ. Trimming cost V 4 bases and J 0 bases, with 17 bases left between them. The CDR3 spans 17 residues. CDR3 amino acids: CASSSAAQAHSTDTQYF. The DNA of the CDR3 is TGTGCCAGCAGCTCCGCCGCGCAGGCCCATAGCACAGATACGCAGTATTTT.